The sequence of this T cell receptor (beta chain) was determined in a study of CD8 T cells in ankylosing spondylitis. Study-level points and caveats: Significant enrichment of disease-linked clones was reported in matched ankylosing spondylitis synovial fluid. Earlier work had already found some motif variants in reactive arthritis synovial fluid and blood. Ankylosing spondylitis blood appeared to carry a characteristic TCR beta motif of eight or nine highly homologous variants. Relatively scarce in peripheral blood, disease-linked clones were CD8+.

This CDR3 spans 13 amino acids. Unmatched junction bases numbered 7, after V lost 4 bases and J lost 10 bases. Per germline, CDR1 MNHNS and CDR2 SASEGT. Using its own MiXCR run on the 5' RACE reads, TCRdb lists one record per CDR3 protein. This sample yields fewer than 250,000 distinct CDR3 sequences, of which 25% to 30% are seen a single time; approximately 6.6% belongs to the top ten. Of note for this clonotype: The antigen remains undetermined.

Sequencing was performed on blood, either unsorted or a sorted T cell fraction (not recorded which). The chain is built from TRBV6-1 and TRBJ2-3, with 8 positions matching TRBD1. The receptor comes from a male donor with ankylosing spondylitis or in good health (not recorded which). The CDR3 bases are TGTGCCAGCAGTGGTAAACAGGGGGTTCCGCAGTATTTT. Translating it yields CASSGKQGVPQYF.